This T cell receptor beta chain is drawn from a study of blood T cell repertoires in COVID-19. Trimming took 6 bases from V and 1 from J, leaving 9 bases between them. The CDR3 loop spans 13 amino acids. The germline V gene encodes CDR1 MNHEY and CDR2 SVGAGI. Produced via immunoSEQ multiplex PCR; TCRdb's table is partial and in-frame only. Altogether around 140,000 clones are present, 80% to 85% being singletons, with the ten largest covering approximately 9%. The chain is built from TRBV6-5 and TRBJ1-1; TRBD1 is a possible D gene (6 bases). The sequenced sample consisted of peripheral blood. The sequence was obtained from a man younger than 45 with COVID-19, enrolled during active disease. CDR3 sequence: CASRQGWNTEAFF. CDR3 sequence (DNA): TGTGCCAGCAGACAGGGTTGGAACACTGAAGCTTTCTTT.